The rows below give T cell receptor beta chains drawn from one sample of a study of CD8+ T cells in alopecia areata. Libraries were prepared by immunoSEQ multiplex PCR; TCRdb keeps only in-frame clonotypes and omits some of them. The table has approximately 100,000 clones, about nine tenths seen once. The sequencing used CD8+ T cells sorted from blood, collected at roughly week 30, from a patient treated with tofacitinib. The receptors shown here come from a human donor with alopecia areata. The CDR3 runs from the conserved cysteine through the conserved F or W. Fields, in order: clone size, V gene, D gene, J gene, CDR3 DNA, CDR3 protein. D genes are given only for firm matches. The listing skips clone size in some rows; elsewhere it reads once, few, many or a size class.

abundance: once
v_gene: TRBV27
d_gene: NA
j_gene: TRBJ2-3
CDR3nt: TGTGCCAGCCAAAGCCTCAGGGCAGATACGCAGTATTTT
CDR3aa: CASQSLRADTQYF

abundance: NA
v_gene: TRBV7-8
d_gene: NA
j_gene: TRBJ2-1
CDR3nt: TGTGCCAGCAGCCAGATTGAATACAATGAGCAGTTCTTC
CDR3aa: CASSQIEYNEQFF

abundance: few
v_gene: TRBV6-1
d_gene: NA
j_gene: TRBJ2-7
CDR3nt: TGTGCCAGCAGTCTTGGCTACGAGCAGTACTTC
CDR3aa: CASSLGYEQYF

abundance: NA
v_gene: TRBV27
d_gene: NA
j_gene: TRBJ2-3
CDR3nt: TGTGCCAGCAGTTTATTGGGGGAGGCAGATACGCAGTATTTT
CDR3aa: CASSLLGEADTQYF

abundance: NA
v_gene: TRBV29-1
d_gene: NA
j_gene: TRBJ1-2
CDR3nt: TGCAGCGTTCCTCGGGCAGGGGCGCGATCTAACTATGGCTACACCTTC
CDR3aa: CSVPRAGARSNYGYTF

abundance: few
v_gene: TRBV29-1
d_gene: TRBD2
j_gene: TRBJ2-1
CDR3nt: TGCAGCGTTGAACTGGGACTAGCCGACAATGAGCAGTTCTTC
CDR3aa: CSVELGLADNEQFF

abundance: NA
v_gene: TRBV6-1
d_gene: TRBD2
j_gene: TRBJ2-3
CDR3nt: TGTGCCAGCAGTCACCTAACTAGCGGAGAGATTACGCAGTATTTT
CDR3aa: CASSHLTSGEITQYF

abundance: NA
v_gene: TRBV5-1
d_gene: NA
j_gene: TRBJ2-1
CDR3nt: TGCGCCAGCAGCTTGGGTCAGGGCCTAGAGGAGCAGTTCTTC
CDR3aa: CASSLGQGLEEQFF

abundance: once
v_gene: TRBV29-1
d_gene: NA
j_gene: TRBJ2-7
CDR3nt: TGCAGCGTTGAAATGCCAGGGTCGCGCGAGCAGTACTTC
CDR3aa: CSVEMPGSREQYF

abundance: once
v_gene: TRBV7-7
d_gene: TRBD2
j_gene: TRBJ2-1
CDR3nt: TGTGCTAGCAGCTCCGGACTAGCGAGCTACAATGAGCAGTTCTTC
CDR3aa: CASSSGLASYNEQFF

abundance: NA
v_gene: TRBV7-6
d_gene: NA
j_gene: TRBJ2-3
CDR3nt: TGTGCCAGCAGCTTAGAATTCACCACAGATACGCAGTATTTT
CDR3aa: CASSLEFTTDTQYF

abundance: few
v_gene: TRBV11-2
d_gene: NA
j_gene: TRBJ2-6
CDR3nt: TGTGCCAGCAGCTCGGGACGGATCAACTCTGGGGCCAACGTCCTGACTTTC
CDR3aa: CASSSGRINSGANVLTF

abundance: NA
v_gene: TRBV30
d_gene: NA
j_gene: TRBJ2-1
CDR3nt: TGTGCCAGATACTCGGAAGTCGGTGAGCAGTTCTTC
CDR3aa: CARYSEVGEQFF

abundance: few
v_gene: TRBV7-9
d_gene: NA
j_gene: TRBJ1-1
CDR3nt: TGTGCCAGCAGCCTCACCCTGGGGGGCAGCACTGAAGCTTTCTTT
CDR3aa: CASSLTLGGSTEAFF

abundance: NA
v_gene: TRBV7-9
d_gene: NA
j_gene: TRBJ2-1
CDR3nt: TGTGCCAGCAGCCCGCAGCTGGGAGTGGGAATAATCTACAATGAGCAGTTCTTC
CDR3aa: CASSPQLGVGIIYNEQFF

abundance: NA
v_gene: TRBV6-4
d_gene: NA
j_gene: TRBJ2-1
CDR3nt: TGTGCCACCCGGACTCCTTACAATGAGCAGTTCTTC
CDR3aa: CATRTPYNEQFF

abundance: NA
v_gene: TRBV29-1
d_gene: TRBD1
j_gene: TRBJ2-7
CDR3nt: TGCAGCGTTTCTAGGGGGCGCGAGCAGTACTTC
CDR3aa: CSVSRGREQYF

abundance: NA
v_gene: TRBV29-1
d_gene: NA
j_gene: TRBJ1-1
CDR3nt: TGCAGCGTCCTTGATGGGCTGAACACTGAAGCTTTCTTT
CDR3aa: CSVLDGLNTEAFF

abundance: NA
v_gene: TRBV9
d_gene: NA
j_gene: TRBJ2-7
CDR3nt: TGTGCCAGCAGCGTAGTCGGAAGGGCTAGCCCCTCGGAGCAGTACTTC
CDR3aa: CASSVVGRASPSEQYF

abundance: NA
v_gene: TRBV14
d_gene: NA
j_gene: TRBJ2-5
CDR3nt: TGTGCCAGCAGCCATCATGGGCGGACAGCTCAAGAGACCCAGTACTTC
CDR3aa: CASSHHGRTAQETQYF

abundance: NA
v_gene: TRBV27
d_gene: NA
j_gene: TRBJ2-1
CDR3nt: TGTGCCAGCAGTGGGACCGGCCTACGGTACAATGAGCAGTTCTTC
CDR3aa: CASSGTGLRYNEQFF

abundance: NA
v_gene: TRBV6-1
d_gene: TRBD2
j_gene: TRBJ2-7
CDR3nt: TGTGCCAGCAGTGAAGCCTTAGAGGTTAGGTGGGGGGGCTACGAGCAGTACTTC
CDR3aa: CASSEALEVRWGGYEQYF

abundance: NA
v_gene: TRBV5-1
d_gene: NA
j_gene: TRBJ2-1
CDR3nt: TGCGCCAGCAGCGAGCCCGAGGGGGGAAAGACCTACAATGAGCAGTTCTTC
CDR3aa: CASSEPEGGKTYNEQFF